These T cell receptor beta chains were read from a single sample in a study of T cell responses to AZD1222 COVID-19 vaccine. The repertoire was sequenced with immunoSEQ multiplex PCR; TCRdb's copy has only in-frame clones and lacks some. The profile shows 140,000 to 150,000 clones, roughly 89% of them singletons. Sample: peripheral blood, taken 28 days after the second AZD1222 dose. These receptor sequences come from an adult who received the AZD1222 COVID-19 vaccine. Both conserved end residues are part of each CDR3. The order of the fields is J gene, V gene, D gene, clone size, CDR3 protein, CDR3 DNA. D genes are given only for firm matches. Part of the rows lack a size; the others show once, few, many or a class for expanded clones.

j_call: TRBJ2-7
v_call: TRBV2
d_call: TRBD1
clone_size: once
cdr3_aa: CAQGVGYEQYF
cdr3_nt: TGTGCCCAGGGGGTGGGGTACGAGCAGTACTTC

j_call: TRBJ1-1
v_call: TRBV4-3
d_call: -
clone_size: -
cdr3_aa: CASSRWGDTEAFF
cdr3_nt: TGCGCCAGCAGCAGGTGGGGGGACACTGAAGCTTTCTTT

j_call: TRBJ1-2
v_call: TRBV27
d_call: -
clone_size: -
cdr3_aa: CASSLSLGYGYTF
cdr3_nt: TGTGCCAGCAGTTTATCCTTAGGCTATGGCTACACCTTC

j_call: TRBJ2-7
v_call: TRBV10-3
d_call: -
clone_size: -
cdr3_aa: CAISEIQNGHDEQYF
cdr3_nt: TGTGCCATCAGTGAGATCCAGAACGGGCATGACGAGCAGTACTTC

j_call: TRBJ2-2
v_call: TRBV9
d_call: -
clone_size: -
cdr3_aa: CASSVGIRHRNTGELFF
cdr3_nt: TGTGCCAGCAGCGTAGGGATTCGACACCGGAACACCGGGGAGCTGTTTTTT

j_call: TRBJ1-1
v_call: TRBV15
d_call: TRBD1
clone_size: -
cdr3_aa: CATSPGTGGLAFF
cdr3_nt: TGTGCCACCAGCCCGGGGACAGGGGGCTTAGCTTTCTTT

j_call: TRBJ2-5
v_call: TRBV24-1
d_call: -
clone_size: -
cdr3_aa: CATMDSGNKETQYF
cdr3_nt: TGTGCCACCATGGACTCTGGGAATAAAGAGACCCAGTACTTC

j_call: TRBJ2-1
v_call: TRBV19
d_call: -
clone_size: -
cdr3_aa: CASSIGAGRNNEQFF
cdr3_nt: TGTGCCAGTAGTATAGGGGCGGGACGGAACAATGAGCAGTTCTTC

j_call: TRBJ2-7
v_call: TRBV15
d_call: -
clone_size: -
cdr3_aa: CATSRERGRYEQYF
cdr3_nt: TGTGCCACCAGCAGAGAAAGAGGGAGGTACGAGCAGTACTTC

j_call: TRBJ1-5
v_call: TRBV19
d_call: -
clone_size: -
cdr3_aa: CASSVAAGQINQPQHF
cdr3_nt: TGTGCCAGTAGCGTGGCGGCAGGCCAAATCAATCAGCCCCAGCATTTT

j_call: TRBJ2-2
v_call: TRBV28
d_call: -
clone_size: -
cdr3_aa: CAIGTENTGELFF
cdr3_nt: TGTGCCATCGGGACCGAGAACACCGGGGAGCTGTTTTTT

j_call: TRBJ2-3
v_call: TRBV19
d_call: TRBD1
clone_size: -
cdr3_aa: CASSMSRTGLTDTQYF
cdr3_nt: TGTGCCAGTAGTATGTCAAGGACAGGCCTCACAGATACGCAGTATTTT

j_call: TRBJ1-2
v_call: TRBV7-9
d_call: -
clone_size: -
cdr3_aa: CASRPGLPKRDYGYTF
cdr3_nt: TGTGCCAGCAGACCCGGACTTCCCAAAAGGGACTATGGCTACACCTTC

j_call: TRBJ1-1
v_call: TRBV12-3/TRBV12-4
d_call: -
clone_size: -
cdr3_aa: CASSSPIREAFF
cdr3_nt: TGTGCCAGCAGTTCACCGATAAGAGAAGCTTTCTTT

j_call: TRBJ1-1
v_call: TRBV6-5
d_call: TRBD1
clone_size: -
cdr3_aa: CASSLRGDTEAFF
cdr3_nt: TGTGCCAGCAGTCTCAGGGGGGACACTGAAGCTTTCTTT

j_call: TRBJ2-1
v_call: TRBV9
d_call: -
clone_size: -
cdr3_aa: CASSVPEVSSNEQFF
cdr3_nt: TGTGCCAGCAGCGTTCCAGAGGTTTCCTCCAATGAGCAGTTCTTC

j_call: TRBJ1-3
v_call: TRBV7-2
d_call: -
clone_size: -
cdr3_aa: CASSYRVSGNTIYF
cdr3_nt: TGTGCCAGCAGCTACAGGGTTTCTGGAAACACCATATATTTT

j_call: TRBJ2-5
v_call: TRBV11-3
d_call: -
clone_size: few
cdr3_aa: CASSFQGYQETQYF
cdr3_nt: TGTGCCAGCAGCTTCCAGGGGTACCAAGAGACCCAGTACTTC

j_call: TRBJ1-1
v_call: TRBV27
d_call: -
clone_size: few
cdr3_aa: CASSLLGGTEAFF
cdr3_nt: TGTGCCAGCAGTTTACTCGGGGGCACTGAAGCTTTCTTT

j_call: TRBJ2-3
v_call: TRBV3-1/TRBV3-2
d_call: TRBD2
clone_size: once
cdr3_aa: CASSRGAGGPSDTQYF
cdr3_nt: TGTGCCAGCAGCCGCGGAGCGGGAGGGCCCTCAGATACGCAGTATTTT

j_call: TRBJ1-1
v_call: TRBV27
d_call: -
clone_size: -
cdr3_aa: CASSSRGLGAEAFF
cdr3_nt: TGTGCCAGCAGTTCTCGGGGCCTGGGCGCTGAAGCTTTCTTT

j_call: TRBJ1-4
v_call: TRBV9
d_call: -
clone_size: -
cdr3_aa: CASSGEGETDLYSTNEKLFF
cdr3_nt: TGTGCCAGCAGCGGGGAGGGGGAGACGGACCTCTATTCAACTAATGAAAAACTGTTTTTT

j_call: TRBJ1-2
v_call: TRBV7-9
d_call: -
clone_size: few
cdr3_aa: CATANYGYTF
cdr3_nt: TGTGCCACAGCTAACTATGGCTACACCTTC